Below are 25 T cell receptor beta chains sequenced from a single sample in a study of blood T cells in healthy people across ages. A second PCR of about 7 to 11 cycles used a sample-barcoded 5' primer and a J-beta primer mix. In TCRdb, the 5' RACE reads were re-called with MiXCR into one record per CDR3 protein. The sample has a few hundred thousand distinct CDR3 sequences; around 27% are singletons. The same sample was also studied in work on T cells of mothers and their children.

Sequenced sample: blood. Receptor source: a boy aged 2 to 10 in good health.

This clonotype came up a few times. The chain couples TRBV3-1 to TRBJ2-1; 7 bases are shared with TRBD1. There are 16 residues in the CDR3. The germline V gene has CDR1 LGHDT and CDR2 YNNKEL (reference sequence). J lost 3 bases, V lost 0 bases, and 5 bases had no gene match. Here the CDR3 reads CASSQDTGAFYNEQFF. CDR3 DNA: TGTGCCAGCAGCCAAGATACAGGGGCTTTCTACAATGAGCAGTTCTTC.

A remark on this clonotype: An end of the junction does not agree with germline; a read error may underlie this. The gene calls are TRBV9 and TRBJ2-3; 8 bases are shared with TRBD1. This CDR3 is 15 amino acids long. CDR1 and CDR2 from the germline V gene are SGDLS and YYNGEE. DNA for the CDR3: TGTGCCAGCAGCGTAGATTGGACAGGGAGAGATGCGCAGTATTTT. Its translation: CASSVDWTGRDAQYF.

This clonotype was counted many times. The genes are TRBV5-1 and TRBJ1-6, with D possibly TRBD1 on 6 matching bases. The CDR3 sequence is 15 residues long. V lost 0 bases and J 6 bases, leaving 10 bases between the germline ends. Per germline, CDR1 SGHRS and CDR2 YFSETQ. This chain's CDR3 is CASSLGGGGNSPLHF. The CDR3 DNA reads TGCGCCAGCAGCTTGGGAGGGGGTGGTAATTCACCCCTCCACTTT. Full variable domain (missing parts from reference TRBV5-1 and TRBJ1-6): KAGVTQTPRYLIKTRGQQVTLSCSPISGHRSVSWYQQTPGQGLQFLFEYFSETQRNKGNFPGRFSGRQFSNSRSEMNVSTLELGDSALYLCASSLGGGGNSPLHFGNGTRLTVT.

The chain carries TRBV6-1 and TRBJ2-1; 10 bases match TRBD1. The length of the CDR3 is 15 residues. With V trimmed by 4 bases and J by 8 bases, 8 bases remained unmatched. From germline, CDR1 is MNHNS and CDR2 SASEGT. The CDR3 region has the DNA TGTGCCAGCAGTGCCACCGGGACAGGGGTCCATGAGCAGTTCTTC. Encoded protein: CASSATGTGVHEQFF.

The genes are TRBV7-3 and TRBJ2-3; D gene ambiguous. V was clipped by 5 bases and J by 3 bases, with 9 bases between them. The CDR3 loop spans 13 amino acids. Germline CDR1 SGHTA, CDR2 FQGTGA. This CDR3 reads CASSTRETDTQYF. CDR3 coding DNA: TGTGCCAGCAGCACCAGAGAAACAGATACGCAGTATTTT.

This clonotype was picked up a small number of times. The chain links TRBV13 to TRBJ2-5, with 8 bases matching TRBD2. Unmatched junction bases numbered 14, after V lost 4 bases and J lost 4 bases. This CDR3 has 17 residues. CDR1 and CDR2 from the germline V gene are PRHDT and FYEKMQ (reference sequence). CDR3 sequence: CASSSSIAGRGGETQYF. The CDR3 DNA reads as TGTGCCAGCAGCTCGTCAATAGCGGGGAGGGGTGGAGAGACCCAGTACTTC.

CDR3: CASSLGGGSGNTIYF. The DNA for the CDR3 is TGTGCCAGCAGCTTGGGGGGAGGCTCTGGAAACACCATATATTTT. The chain has TRBV5-8 and TRBJ1-3; D not certain. Germline V gives CDR1 SGHTS, CDR2 YDEGEE. V lost 0 bases and J lost 0, with 7 bases in between. This CDR3 has 15 amino acids.

The chain joins TRBV11-3 to TRBJ2-3; the D is unclear. Per germline, CDR1 SGHNT and CDR2 YENEEA. CDR3 size: 12 residues. Deletions cut 4 bases from V and 4 bases from J, with 6 bases between. The CDR3 sequence: CASSSYSDTQYF. DNA of the CDR3: TGTGCCAGCAGCTCTTACTCAGATACGCAGTATTTT.

J is TRBJ2-3 and V is TRBV9; 13 positions agree with TRBD2. Germline V gives CDR1 SGDLS, CDR2 YYNGEE. V was clipped by 3 bases and J by 5 bases; unmatched bases: 6. The CDR3 length is 16 residues. Here the CDR3 DNA reads TGTGCCAGCAGCGCCCGACTAGCGGGGGGTTTAGATACGCAGTATTTT. As protein: CASSARLAGGLDTQYF.

This clonotype was detected only a few times. At one boundary the junction diverges from the germline segment, which might be a read error. The V gene is TRBV5-1, the J gene TRBJ2-5; the D is unclear. Germline-derived CDR1 and CDR2 are SGHRS and YFSETQ. CDR3 length: 13 residues. CDR3 sequence (DNA): TGCACCAGCAGCCTGGGTTGGCCGGAGACCCAGTACTTC. Residues: CTSSLGWPETQYF. The full variable domain, rest sourced from reference TRBV5-1 and TRBJ2-5, is KAGVTQTPRYLIKTRGQQVTLSCSPISGHRSVSWYQQTPGQGLQFLFEYFSETQRNKGNFPGRFSGRQFSNSRSEMNVSTLELGDSALYLCTSSLGWPETQYFGPGTRLLVL.

This chain uses TRBV29-1 with TRBJ1-2; 8 nucleotides line up with TRBD1. V gave up 6 bases and J gave up 3 bases; unmatched junction bases: 9. The CDR3 is 14 residues long. Germline V gene sequence: CDR1 SQVTM, CDR2 ANQGSEA. The CDR3 is CSVGAGGADYGYTF. The CDR3 coding sequence is TGCAGCGTAGGTGCAGGGGGCGCGGACTATGGCTACACCTTC.

A note on this clonotype: A read error may account for a junction end that differs from germline. V is TRBV4-2 and J is TRBJ2-5, with 9 bases identical to TRBD2. This CDR3 region has 18 residues. Germline V gives CDR1 LGHNA, CDR2 YNFKEQ. The CDR3 spells CASSQVYSSGGPQEAQYF. CDR3 nucleotide sequence: TGTGCCAGCAGCCAAGTATATAGTAGCGGGGGCCCACAAGAGGCCCAGTACTTC.

This clonotype has at least ten counts. The genes are TRBV20-1 and TRBJ2-5; 9 bases align to TRBD1. The CDR3 runs to 14 residues. Germline CDR1 reads DFQATT; CDR2 reads SNEGSKA (reference sequence). The ends lost 0 bases at V and 11 bases at J; junction bases unmatched: 10. Here the CDR3 reads CSARDLGTGRKQYF. In DNA form, the CDR3 reads TGCAGTGCTAGAGACCTCGGGACAGGGAGAAAGCAGTACTTC.

This clonotype was found a few times. Written as DNA, the CDR3 is TGTGCCAGCTCACTGGGGCCAGGGGCAGCTTTCTTT. It codes for CASSLGPGAAFF. The rearrangement joins TRBV18 to TRBJ1-1; D might be TRBD1 (6 bases). CDR1 and CDR2 (germline): KGHSH, LQKENI. V was trimmed by 4 bases and J by 10 bases, leaving 13 bases between them. This CDR3 contains 12 residues.

This clonotype was detected only a few times. The rearrangement links TRBV20-1 to TRBJ2-3, with a tentative D call TRBD2 (5 bases). In germline, CDR1 is DFQATT, CDR2 SNEGSKA (reference sequence). The CDR3 extends over 17 amino acids. Between the trimmed V and J ends, which lost 0 bases and 4 bases, there was a span of 20 bases. The CDR3 loop is CSARDREKLVGSDTQYF. For the CDR3, the DNA is TGCAGTGCTAGAGATAGGGAGAAACTAGTTGGGTCAGATACGCAGTATTTT.

This clonotype was seen only a few times. This chain joins TRBV6-5 and TRBJ2-2; TRBD2 matches at 7 bases. The CDR3 is made up of 15 amino acids. The germline gives CDR1 MNHEY, CDR2 SVGAGI. V lost 7 bases, J lost 5 bases, and 10 bases stayed unmatched. The CDR3 region is CASNRWAGDTGELFF. CDR3 in DNA: TGTGCCAGCAATCGGTGGGCGGGAGATACCGGGGAGCTGTTTTTT.

This chain uses TRBV7-2 with TRBJ2-7, with D perhaps TRBD1 (6 bases). V lost 3 bases to trimming and J lost 8 bases, with 17 bases between them. The CDR3 consists of 14 residues. Germline loops: CDR1 SGHTA, CDR2 FQGNSA. CDR3 sequence reads: CASSLARGESKQYF. In nucleotides, the CDR3 is TGTGCCAGCAGCTTGGCCAGGGGAGAGAGTAAGCAGTACTTC.

This clonotype has more than one count but fewer than ten. The V and J genes are TRBV30 and TRBJ2-1, with TRBD2 matching over 12 bases. Germline CDR1 is GTSNPN and CDR2 is SVGIG (reference sequence). Unmatched junction bases numbered 8, after V lost 1 base and J lost 7 bases. The CDR3 extends over 16 amino acids. CDR3 loop: CAWSAPRTSGTNEQFF. The CDR3 region has the DNA TGTGCCTGGAGTGCTCCCAGGACTAGCGGGACAAATGAGCAGTTCTTC. Filled out from reference TRBV30 and TRBJ2-1, the complete variable domain reads SQTIHQWPATLVQPVGSPLSLECTVEGTSNPNLYWYRQAAGRGLQLLFYSVGIGQISSEVPQNLSASRPQDRQFILSSKKLLLSDSGFYLCAWSAPRTSGTNEQFFGPGTRLTVL.

This clonotype was seen a handful of times. The CDR3 protein is CASSLGRGRDEQFF. In DNA form, the CDR3 reads TGCGCCAGCAGCTTGGGGAGGGGACGGGATGAGCAGTTCTTC. The chain uses TRBV5-1 and TRBJ2-1; TRBD2 might be the D (6 bases). The CDR3 covers 14 residues. V lost 0 bases and J 8 bases, leaving 12 bases between the germline ends. Germline V gene lookup returns CDR1 SGHRS and CDR2 YFSETQ.

CDR3 residues: CASRGAGGLSSNQPQHF. CDR3 nucleotide sequence: TGTGCCAGCAGAGGGGCAGGGGGCTTATCTAGCAATCAGCCCCAGCATTTT. The chain uses TRBV6-1 and TRBJ1-5; 8 bases align to TRBD1. Germline CDR1 and CDR2: MNHNS and SASEGT. V lost 6 bases and J lost 0; bases outside the gene matches: 10. The CDR3 runs to 17 residues.

The V call is TRBV15, the J call TRBJ2-2, with D tentatively TRBD2 (5 bases). The V gene's germline CDR1 is LNHNV and CDR2 YYDKDF (reference sequence). The CDR3 contains 18 residues. Trimming stripped 4 bases from V and 8 bases from J, with 26 bases between. The CDR3 protein is CATSTPREGRELFGELFF. CDR3 DNA sequence: TGTGCCACCAGCACCCCCCGCGAGGGAAGGGAATTGTTTGGGGAGCTGTTTTTT.

The chain employs TRBV6-6 and TRBJ1-2, with unresolved D. The CDR3 runs 14 residues. The V and J ends lost 11 bases and 3 bases respectively, with 19 bases between them. The germline CDR1 and CDR2 sequences are MNHNY and SVGAGI (reference sequence). The DNA for the CDR3 is TGTGCCGGAGGAGGCAGACCGGACTACTATGGCTACACCTTC. Protein: CAGGGRPDYYGYTF.

The gene calls are TRBV7-9 and TRBJ2-5; perhaps TRBD1 as D (5 bases). The J call is uncertain, as TRBJ2-7 better fits the DNA end. CDR1 SEHNR and CDR2 FQNEAQ come from the germline V gene (reference sequence). This CDR3 region has 15 residues. CDR3 in amino acids: CAGASRPGLNYEQYF. DNA for the CDR3: TGTGCCGGAGCTTCACGACCAGGGCTAAACTACGAGCAGTACTTC.

The chain employs TRBV12-3 or TRBV12-4 and TRBJ2-3; 11 nucleotides line up with TRBD2. The CDR3 length is 17 residues. Germline trimming cut 5 bases from V and 4 bases from J; bases unmatched to any gene: 11. As DNA, the CDR3 is TGTGCCAGCAGTCCCCGGGTAGCGGGGGGGCCTGCAGATACGCAGTATTTT. It codes for CASSPRVAGGPADTQYF.

This rearrangement joins TRBV11-2 to TRBJ2-7; the D is unclear. Looked up from germline, CDR1 is SGHAT and CDR2 is FQNNGV. Trimming shortened V by 3 bases and J by 0 bases, and 15 bases separated the two germline ends. The CDR3 has 16 residues. In DNA, the CDR3 is TGTGCCAGCAGCTTCACCTCGTTCTTATCCTCCTACGAGCAGTACTTC. It encodes CASSFTSFLSSYEQYF.